Included here is one T cell receptor (beta chain) sequence, with context. The antigen is not known. Amplified TCR beta CDR3 regions derived from RNA transcripts. Initially, a first-round RT-PCR of the TCR CDR3 employed the HTBI primer set. In TCRdb, the multiplex PCR reads were re-called with MiXCR into one record per CDR3 protein. There are 350,000 to 500,000 distinct CDR3 sequences in the sample; roughly 13% occur only once, and more than 4.5% lies in the top ten. The sample belongs to a study of T cells in Graves' hyperthyroidism and ophthalmopathy. Whole-study results and caveats: In the blood, most expanded thyroid clonotypes above 0.001 appeared as well.

The CDR3 is 15 residues long. The germline gives CDR1 MGHDK, CDR2 SYGVNS. V lost 10 bases, J lost 4 bases, and 16 bases stayed unmatched. This clonotype was sampled from a woman between 18 and 29 years old with Graves' hyperthyroidism. Specimen: blood. The genes are TRBV25-1 and TRBJ2-7; TRBD1 matches 7 bases. The CDR3 here is CANGPTGVWGYEQYF. The CDR3 bases are TGTGCCAACGGCCCAACAGGGGTCTGGGGTTACGAGCAGTACTTC.